The clone carrying this T cell receptor (beta chain) was seen a handful of times. This sample was included in a study of cytomegalovirus exposure and HLA in healthy donors. PCR amplification relied on 60 Vbeta primers (plus 13 Jbeta primers). Sequencing was performed with immunoSEQ multiplex PCR; in TCRdb, only in-frame clones are kept and a portion is missing. The sample includes roughly 130,000 clones, about 8.5% of them seen just once. Germline lookup yields CDR1 SQVTM and CDR2 ANQGSEA. The germline V and J ends were trimmed by 7 bases and 4 bases, with 17 bases remaining between them. This CDR3 is built from 14 residues.

The sequence derives from a man aged 40-50 years in good health and CMV-seronegative. The sample comprised PBMCs. V and J are TRBV29-1 and TRBJ2-1, with D possibly matching TRBD1 (6 bases). CDR3 DNA sequence: TGCAGCGCGAGTCACTGGGACACTTACAATGAGCAGTTCTTC. This sequence encodes CSASHWDTYNEQFF.